This T cell receptor beta chain was observed in a study of blood T cells in healthy people across ages. The use of a sample-barcoded 5' primer and a J-beta primer mix characterized a second PCR of roughly 6 to 11 cycles. TCRdb passed the 5' RACE reads through MiXCR, listing each CDR3 protein once. The data show about 780,000 distinct CDR3 sequences, around 45% seen once. Trimming stripped 8 bases from V and 4 bases from J, with 12 bases between. This CDR3 is built from 14 residues. Germline values: CDR1 SNHLY, CDR2 FYNNEI. This clonotype was seen only a few times. The V and J genes are TRBV2 and TRBJ2-6; perhaps TRBD1 as D (6 bases). The sample consisted of blood. This TCR derives from a man older than 75 in good health. In DNA form, the CDR3 reads TGTGCCAGCCTCACAGGGAGAGGGGCCAACGTCCTGACTTTC. Residues: CASLTGRGANVLTF.